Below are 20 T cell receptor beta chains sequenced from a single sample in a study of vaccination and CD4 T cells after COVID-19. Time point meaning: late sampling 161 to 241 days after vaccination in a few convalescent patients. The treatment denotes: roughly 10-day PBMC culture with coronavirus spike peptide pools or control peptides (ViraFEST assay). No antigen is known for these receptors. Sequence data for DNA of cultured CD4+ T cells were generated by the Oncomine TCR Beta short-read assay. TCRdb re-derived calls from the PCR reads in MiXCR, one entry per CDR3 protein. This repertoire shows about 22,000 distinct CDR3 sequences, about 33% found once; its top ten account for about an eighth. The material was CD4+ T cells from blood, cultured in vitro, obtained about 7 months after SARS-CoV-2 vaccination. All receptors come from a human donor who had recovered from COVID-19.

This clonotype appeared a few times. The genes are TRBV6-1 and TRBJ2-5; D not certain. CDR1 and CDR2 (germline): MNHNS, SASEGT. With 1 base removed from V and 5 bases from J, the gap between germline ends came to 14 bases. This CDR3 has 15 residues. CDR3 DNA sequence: TGTGCCAGCAGTGAAGGGCGTTGGGCTTGGGAGACCCAGTACTTC. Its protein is CASSEGRWAWETQYF.

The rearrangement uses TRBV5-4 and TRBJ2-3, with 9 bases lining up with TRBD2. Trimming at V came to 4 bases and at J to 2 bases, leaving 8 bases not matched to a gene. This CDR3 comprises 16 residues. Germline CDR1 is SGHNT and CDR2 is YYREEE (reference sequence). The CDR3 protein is CASSPRLAGSTDTQYF. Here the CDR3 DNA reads TGTGCCAGCAGCCCGCGGCTAGCGGGATCCACAGATACGCAGTATTTT.

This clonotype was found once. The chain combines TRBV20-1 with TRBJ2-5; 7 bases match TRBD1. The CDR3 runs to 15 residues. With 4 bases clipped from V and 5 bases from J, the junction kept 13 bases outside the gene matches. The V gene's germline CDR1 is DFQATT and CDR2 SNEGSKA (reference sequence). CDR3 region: CSANSLTGDGETQYF. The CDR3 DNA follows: TGCAGTGCTAACTCTTTAACAGGGGACGGGGAGACCCAGTACTTC.

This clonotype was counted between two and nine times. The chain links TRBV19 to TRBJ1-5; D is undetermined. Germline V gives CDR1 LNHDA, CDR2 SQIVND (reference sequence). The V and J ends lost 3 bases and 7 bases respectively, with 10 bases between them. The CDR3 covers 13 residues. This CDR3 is CASSMDFIQPQHF. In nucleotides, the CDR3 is TGTGCCAGTAGTATGGATTTCATCCAGCCCCAGCATTTT.

CDR3 loop: CASSPPTSGRRGGFYEQYF. CDR3 DNA: TGTGCCAGCTCACCACCGACTAGCGGGAGGAGGGGGGGTTTCTACGAGCAGTACTTC. The chain links TRBV18 to TRBJ2-7; 13 bases fit TRBD2. The ends lost 0 bases at V and 3 bases at J; junction bases unmatched: 11. Germline CDR1 KGHSH, CDR2 LQKENI. The CDR3 runs 19 residues.

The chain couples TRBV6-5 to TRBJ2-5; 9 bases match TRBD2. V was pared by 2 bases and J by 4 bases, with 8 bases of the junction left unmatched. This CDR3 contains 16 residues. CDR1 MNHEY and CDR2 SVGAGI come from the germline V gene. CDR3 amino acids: CASSYGIAGDLETQYF. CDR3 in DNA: TGTGCCAGCAGTTACGGAATAGCGGGGGATTTAGAGACCCAGTACTTC.

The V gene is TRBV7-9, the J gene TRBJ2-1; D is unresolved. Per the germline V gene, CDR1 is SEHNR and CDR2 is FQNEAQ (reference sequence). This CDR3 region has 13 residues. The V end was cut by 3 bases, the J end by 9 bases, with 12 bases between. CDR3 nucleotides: TGTGCCAGCAGCTTTCGCGGCGATCCTGAGCAGTTCTTC. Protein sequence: CASSFRGDPEQFF.

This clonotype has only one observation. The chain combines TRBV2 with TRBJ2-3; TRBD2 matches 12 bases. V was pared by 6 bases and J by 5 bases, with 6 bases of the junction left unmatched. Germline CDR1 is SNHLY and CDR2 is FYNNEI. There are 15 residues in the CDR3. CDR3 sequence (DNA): TGTGCCAGCAGAGATTTGGGACTAGCGGGAGATACGCAGTATTTT. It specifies CASRDLGLAGDTQYF.

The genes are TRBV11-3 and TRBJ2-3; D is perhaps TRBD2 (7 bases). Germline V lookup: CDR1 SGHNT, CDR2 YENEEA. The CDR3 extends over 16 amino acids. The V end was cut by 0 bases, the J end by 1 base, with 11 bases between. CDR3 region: CASSLEGGGRTDTQYF. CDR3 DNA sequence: TGTGCCAGCAGCTTAGAAGGGGGGGGACGCACAGATACGCAGTATTTT.

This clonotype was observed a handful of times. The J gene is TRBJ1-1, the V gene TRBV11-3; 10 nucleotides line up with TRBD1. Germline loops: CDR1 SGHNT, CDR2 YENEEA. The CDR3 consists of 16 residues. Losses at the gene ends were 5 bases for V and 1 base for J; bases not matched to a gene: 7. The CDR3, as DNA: TGTGCCAGCAGCCCGGACAGGGGGAGTAGGAACACTGAAGCTTTCTTT. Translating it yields CASSPDRGSRNTEAFF.

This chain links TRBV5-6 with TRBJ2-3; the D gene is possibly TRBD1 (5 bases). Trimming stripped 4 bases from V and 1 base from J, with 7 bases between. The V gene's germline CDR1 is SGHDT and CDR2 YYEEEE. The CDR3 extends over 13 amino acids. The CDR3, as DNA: TGTGCCAGCAGCGTAGGGGGCACAGATACGCAGTATTTT. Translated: CASSVGGTDTQYF. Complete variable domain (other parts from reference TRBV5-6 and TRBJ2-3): DAGVTQSPTHLIKTRGQQVTLRCSPKSGHDTVSWYQQALGQGPQFIFQYYEEEERQRGNFPDRFSGHQFPNYSSELNVNALLLGDSALYLCASSVGGTDTQYFGPGTRLTVL.

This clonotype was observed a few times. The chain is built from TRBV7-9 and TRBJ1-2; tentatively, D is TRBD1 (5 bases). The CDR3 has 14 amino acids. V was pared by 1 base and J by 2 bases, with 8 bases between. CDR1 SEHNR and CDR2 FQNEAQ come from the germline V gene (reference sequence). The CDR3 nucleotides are TGTGCCAGCAGCTTAGACCAGGGCAACTATGGCTACACCTTC. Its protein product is CASSLDQGNYGYTF.

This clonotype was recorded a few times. The chain's CDR3 is CAPGGTGGAEIEGEQFF. The CDR3 coding sequence is TGTGCCCCGGGGGGAACGGGGGGCGCTGAAATAGAAGGGGAGCAGTTCTTC. J is TRBJ2-1 and V is TRBV6-1; the D gene is possibly TRBD2 (7 bases). The CDR3 contains 17 residues. Germline V gives CDR1 MNHNS, CDR2 SASEGT. V was clipped by 11 bases and J by 10 bases, with 33 bases between them.

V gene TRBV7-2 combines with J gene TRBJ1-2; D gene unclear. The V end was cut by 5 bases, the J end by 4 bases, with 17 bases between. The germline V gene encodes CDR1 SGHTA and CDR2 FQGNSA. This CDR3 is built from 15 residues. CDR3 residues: CASSPSARDSYGYTF. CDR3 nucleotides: TGTGCCAGCAGCCCCAGTGCCAGAGATAGCTATGGCTACACCTTC. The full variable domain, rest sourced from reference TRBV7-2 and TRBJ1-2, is GAGVSQSPSNKVTEKGKDVELRCDPISGHTALYWYRQSLGQGLEFLIYFQGNSAPDKSGLPSDRFSAERTGGSVSTLTIQRTQQEDSAVYLCASSPSARDSYGYTFGSGTRLTVV.

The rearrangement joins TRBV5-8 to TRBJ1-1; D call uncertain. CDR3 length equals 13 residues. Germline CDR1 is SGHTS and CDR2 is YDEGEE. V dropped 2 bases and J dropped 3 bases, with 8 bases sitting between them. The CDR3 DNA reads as TGTGCCAGCAGCTTCTCCAGGTACACTGAAGCTTTCTTT. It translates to CASSFSRYTEAFF.

CDR3 in amino acids: CASRQLANEQYF. The DNA of the CDR3 is TGTGCCAGCAGGCAACTAGCTAACGAGCAGTACTTC. This sequence joins TRBV28 and TRBJ2-7, with D possibly being TRBD2 (6 bases). This CDR3 spans 12 amino acids. With 6 bases removed from V and 5 bases from J, the gap between germline ends came to 11 bases. Germline CDR1 is MDHEN and CDR2 is SYDVKM.

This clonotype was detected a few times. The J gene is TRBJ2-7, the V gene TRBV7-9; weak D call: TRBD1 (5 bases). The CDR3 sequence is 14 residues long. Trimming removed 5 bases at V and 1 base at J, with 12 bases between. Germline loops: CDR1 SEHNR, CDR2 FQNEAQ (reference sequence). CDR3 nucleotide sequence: TGTGCCAGCAGCACTCGACAGAAGTCCTACGAGCAGTACTTC. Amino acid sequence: CASSTRQKSYEQYF.

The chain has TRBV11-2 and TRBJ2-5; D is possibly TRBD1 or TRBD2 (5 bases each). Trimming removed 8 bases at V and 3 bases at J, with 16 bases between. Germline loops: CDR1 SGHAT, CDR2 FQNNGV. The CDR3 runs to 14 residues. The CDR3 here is CASGTHLGEETQYF. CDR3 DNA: TGTGCCAGCGGCACTCACCTGGGGGAAGAGACCCAGTACTTC.

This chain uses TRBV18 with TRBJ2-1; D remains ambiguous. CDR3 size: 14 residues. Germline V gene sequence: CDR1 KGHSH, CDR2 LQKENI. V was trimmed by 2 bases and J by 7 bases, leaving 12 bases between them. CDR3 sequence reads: CASSPSVLSNEQFF. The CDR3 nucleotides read TGTGCCAGCTCACCAAGTGTCCTTTCAAATGAGCAGTTCTTC.

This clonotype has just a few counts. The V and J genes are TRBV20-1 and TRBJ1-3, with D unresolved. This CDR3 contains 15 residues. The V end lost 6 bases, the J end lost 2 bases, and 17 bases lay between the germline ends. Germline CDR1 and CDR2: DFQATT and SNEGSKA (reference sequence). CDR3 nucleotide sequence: TGCAGTGCCCCTGAGATCGGCTCCCCTGGAAACACCATATATTTT. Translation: CSAPEIGSPGNTIYF.